This TCR beta chain was observed in a study of blood T cell repertoires in COVID-19. At the level of the study: The analysed material was cDNA or gDNA that came from T cells, B-cell-depleted T cells, or PBMCs.

The V gene end was trimmed by 4 bases and the J gene end by 7 bases; junction bases not matched to a gene: 9. The germline V gene encodes CDR1 MNHEY and CDR2 SVGEGT. CDR3 length: 14 amino acids. Those who participated ranged in age from roughly 18 to 90 years and resided in about two dozen US areas. Repertoires were generated with immunoSEQ multiplex PCR, while TCRdb's copy carries only in-frame clones and drops some. The top ten hold 9.5% to 14% of the sample, which has 200,000 to 250,000 clones, 70% to 90% seen once. This TCR was sampled from a man under 40 who had recovered from COVID-19. V and J are TRBV6-2 or TRBV6-3 and TRBJ1-1; 7 bases are shared with TRBD1. Sequencing was performed on PBMCs or T cells enriched from blood (not recorded which). This CDR3 is CASSLPVQGGEAFF. In nucleotides, the CDR3 is TGTGCCAGCAGTTTACCCGTGCAGGGGGGTGAAGCTTTCTTT.